A selection of T cell receptor beta chains follows, all from one sample in a study of molecular identifiers for immune sequencing clone quantification. MiXCR, applied by TCRdb to the PCR reads, yields one record per CDR3 protein. The sample gives around 480,000 distinct CDR3 sequences, over 20% of which show up once; under 0.85% is in the top ten. Sequenced: naive CD8+ T cells from blood, with Jurkat cell RNA spiked in. The receptor set was obtained from a human donor in good health. Some libraries in this study had Jurkat cell RNA spiked in. Both conserved end residues are part of each CDR3. D genes are given only for firm matches. The size entry is marked missing in some rows and otherwise reads once, few, many or a size class.

D gene: .
clone size: .
J gene: TRBJ1-1
V gene: TRBV4-2
CDR3 DNA: TGTGCCAGCAGCCAATACCCCAGAACTGAAGCTTTCTTT
CDR3 protein: CASSQYPRTEAFF

D gene: TRBD2
clone size: .
J gene: TRBJ2-1
V gene: TRBV3-1
CDR3 DNA: TGTGCCAGCAGCGACAGGGGCCCTAGCGGGGGGCCAAACAATGAGCAGTTCTTC
CDR3 protein: CASSDRGPSGGPNNEQFF

D gene: .
clone size: many
J gene: TRBJ1-1
V gene: TRBV13
CDR3 DNA: TGTGCCAGCAGTCGCTCGACCGGACATATGAACACTGAAGCTTTCTTT
CDR3 protein: CASSRSTGHMNTEAFF

D gene: .
clone size: .
J gene: TRBJ1-3
V gene: TRBV7-2
CDR3 DNA: TGTGCCAGCAGCTTAGCGGAGGGGGGGTTAGGAAACACCATATATTTT
CDR3 protein: CASSLAEGGLGNTIYF

D gene: .
clone size: many
J gene: TRBJ1-1
V gene: TRBV13
CDR3 DNA: TGTGCCAGCAGCTTAAAGGGCCGCCTGAGGGGATGGGGTGAAGCTTTCTTT
CDR3 protein: CASSLKGRLRGWGEAFF

D gene: TRBD2
clone size: few
J gene: TRBJ2-3
V gene: TRBV27
CDR3 DNA: TGTGCCAGCACATTTAAAGCGGGGGGGGAAACAGATACGCAGTATTTT
CDR3 protein: CASTFKAGGETDTQYF

D gene: TRBD1
clone size: few
J gene: TRBJ1-2
V gene: TRBV12-3/TRBV12-4
CDR3 DNA: TGTGCCAGCAGTACCGGGACAGGGGTTGGGGAGATCTATGGCTACACCTTC
CDR3 protein: CASSTGTGVGEIYGYTF

D gene: .
clone size: many
J gene: TRBJ1-2
V gene: TRBV4-1
CDR3 DNA: TGCGCCAGCAGCCCCCCCAGCCCCAATTATGGCTACACCTTC
CDR3 protein: CASSPPSPNYGYTF

D gene: TRBD1
clone size: many
J gene: TRBJ2-1
V gene: TRBV12-3/TRBV12-4
CDR3 DNA: TGTGCCAGCAGCCCCGGGACAGGAGACAATGAGCAGTTCTTC
CDR3 protein: CASSPGTGDNEQFF

D gene: TRBD2
clone size: .
J gene: TRBJ2-5
V gene: TRBV6-6
CDR3 DNA: TGTGCCAGCATCTTGGTTGGCGGGGGGGGGGGCCAAGAGACCCAGTACTTC
CDR3 protein: CASILVGGGGGQETQYF

D gene: TRBD1
clone size: many
J gene: TRBJ2-5
V gene: TRBV7-9
CDR3 DNA: TGTGCCAGCAGCTTGACAGGGTTAGAGACCCAGTACTTC
CDR3 protein: CASSLTGLETQYF

D gene: .
clone size: few
J gene: TRBJ1-1
V gene: TRBV5-4
CDR3 DNA: TGTGCCAGCACCCTGCCGCCGGACACTGAAGCTTTCTTT
CDR3 protein: CASTLPPDTEAFF

D gene: .
clone size: .
J gene: TRBJ1-1
V gene: TRBV27
CDR3 DNA: TGTGCCAGCAGTTTATCTGCTTCTTGGGGGCGGATTGAAGCTTTCTTT
CDR3 protein: CASSLSASWGRIEAFF

D gene: .
clone size: .
J gene: TRBJ2-4
V gene: TRBV12-3/TRBV12-4
CDR3 DNA: TGTGCCAGCACCCAGGGGGGTGCCATAAACATTCAGTACTTC
CDR3 protein: CASTQGGAINIQYF